These 22 T cell receptor beta chains were sequenced from one sample in a study of identical twins. TCRdb processed the 5' RACE reads anew with MiXCR; each CDR3 protein has one entry. Of about 220,000 distinct CDR3 sequences listed, about a tenth are singletons. Sequencing input: memory (CD45RO+) T cells sorted from blood. These receptor sequences come from a woman aged 18-29 years in good health.

The rearrangement uses TRBV11-2 and TRBJ1-3, with D possibly matching TRBD1 (5 bases). The CDR3 contains 16 residues. CDR1 is SGHAT, CDR2 FQNNGV, per germline. V was clipped by 3 bases and J by 5 bases, with 17 bases between them. In nucleotides, the CDR3 is TGTGCCAGCAGCTTCCAGGGTTCAGGGAGCCGAAACACCATATATTTT. Translating gives CASSFQGSGSRNTIYF.

This clonotype appeared a few times. V is TRBV6-4 and J is TRBJ2-1; either TRBD1 or TRBD2 may fit D (5 bases each). The germline V gene has CDR1 MRHNA and CDR2 SNTAGT. Trimming shortened V by 2 bases and J by 9 bases, and 11 bases separated the two germline ends. This CDR3 is 13 amino acids long. The CDR3 coding sequence is TGTGCCAGCAGTGACGGGGGAGTTAGTGAGCAGTTCTTC. Translating it yields CASSDGGVSEQFF.

This clonotype was seen repeatedly, ten times or more. The chain uses TRBV5-1 and TRBJ2-5; 8 nucleotides agree with TRBD1. Losses at the gene ends were 0 bases for V and 7 bases for J; bases not matched to a gene: 5. Germline V gene sequence: CDR1 SGHRS, CDR2 YFSETQ. There are 14 residues in the CDR3. CDR3 region: CASSLERQGATQYF. CDR3 coding DNA: TGCGCCAGCAGCTTGGAGCGTCAGGGGGCGACCCAGTACTTC.

Many counts were recorded for this clonotype. This chain joins TRBV7-2 and TRBJ2-1, with D unclear. Trimming stripped 1 base from V and 2 bases from J, with 9 bases between. The CDR3 loop spans 15 amino acids. The V gene's germline CDR1 is SGHTA and CDR2 FQGNSA. This CDR3 reads CASSLEAGPYNEQFF. The CDR3 DNA follows: TGTGCCAGCAGCTTAGAGGCAGGTCCCTACAATGAGCAGTTCTTC.

This clonotype was found a few times. The V call is TRBV6-1, the J call TRBJ2-7; either TRBD1 or TRBD2 may fit D (5 bases each). Germline CDR1 is MNHNS and CDR2 is SASEGT. The CDR3 runs 15 residues. V was shortened by 6 bases and J by 3 bases, with 18 bases between the two germline ends. The CDR3 coding sequence is TGTGCCAGCAGGGCCGCCGGGACCGCCAACTACGAGCAGTACTTC. Its translation is CASRAAGTANYEQYF.

The chain links TRBV12-3 or TRBV12-4 to TRBJ1-1, with a tentative D call TRBD1 (5 bases). The CDR3 is made up of 13 amino acids. Trimming pared 4 bases from V and 9 bases from J, leaving 15 bases between. The CDR3 DNA follows: TGTGCCAGCAGTTCGGCATCAGGGCGCAAAGCTTTCTTT. This gives the protein CASSSASGRKAFF.

This clonotype was seen at least ten times. The chain is built from TRBV7-3 and TRBJ2-1; TRBD2 matches at 9 bases. The V gene end was trimmed by 5 bases and the J gene end by 2 bases; junction bases not matched to a gene: 7. The CDR3 is 16 amino acids. Germline V gene lookup returns CDR1 SGHTA and CDR2 FQGTGA. The CDR3 coding sequence is TGTGCCAGCAGCCAAGTAGCGGGGGCTGCCTACAATGAGCAGTTCTTC. Its translation: CASSQVAGAAYNEQFF. The complete variable domain, with remaining parts taken from reference TRBV7-3 and TRBJ2-1, reads GAGVSQTPSNKVTEKGKYVELRCDPISGHTALYWYRQSLGQGPEFLIYFQGTGAADDSGLPNDRFFAVRPEGSVSTLKIQRTERGDSAVYLCASSQVAGAAYNEQFFGPGTRLTVL.

The chain uses TRBV11-2 and TRBJ1-1; the match to TRBD1 covers 7 bases. Per the germline V gene, CDR1 is SGHAT and CDR2 is FQNNGV. This CDR3 has 16 amino acids. The V segment lost 5 bases and the J segment 1 base; nucleotides outside the gene matches: 10. This chain's CDR3 is CASSPLTGDGNTEAFF. CDR3 DNA: TGTGCCAGCAGCCCCCTAACAGGGGACGGGAACACTGAAGCTTTCTTT.

The gene calls are TRBV7-9 and TRBJ2-7, with D maybe TRBD1 (7 bases). Trimming shortened V by 3 bases and J by 4 bases, and 19 bases separated the two germline ends. Germline V lookup: CDR1 SEHNR, CDR2 FQNEAQ (reference sequence). CDR3 length: 16 amino acids. This CDR3 is CASSFTGTARGYEQYF. The CDR3 DNA reads as TGTGCCAGCAGCTTTACCGGGACAGCGCGGGGTTACGAGCAGTACTTC.

This clonotype was counted between two and nine times. V usage is TRBV20-1 and J usage is TRBJ2-7; TRBD2 is a possible D gene (5 bases). The CDR3 covers 13 residues. Trimming stripped 6 bases from V and 4 bases from J, with 16 bases between. Germline CDR1 is DFQATT and CDR2 is SNEGSKA (reference sequence). Here the CDR3 reads CSAKLGRWYEQYF. DNA for the CDR3: TGCAGTGCAAAACTTGGGAGATGGTACGAGCAGTACTTC.

This chain uses TRBV5-1 with TRBJ2-2; 12 bases agree with TRBD2. After removal of 3 bases from V and 6 bases from J, the junction contained 6 bases not matched to a gene. Per germline, CDR1 SGHRS and CDR2 YFSETQ. There are 16 residues in the CDR3. Here the CDR3 reads CASSSLSSGRAGELFF. The CDR3 DNA sequence: TGCGCCAGCAGCTCGCTCTCTAGCGGGAGGGCCGGGGAGCTGTTTTTT.

The V gene is TRBV27, the J gene TRBJ1-6; D is perhaps TRBD1 (5 bases). V shed 7 bases and J shed 7 bases, with 20 bases lying between them. Germline V gene data show CDR1 as MNHEY and CDR2 as SMNVEV (reference sequence). The CDR3 runs to 16 residues. The DNA for the CDR3 is TGTGCCAGCACCCGGGTGGCCGGACACTTCAATTCACCCCTCCACTTT. Residues: CASTRVAGHFNSPLHF.

The gene calls are TRBV29-1 and TRBJ2-7; 10 bases are a match to TRBD1. This CDR3 is 14 amino acids long. Trimming took 4 bases from V and 1 from J; bases not matched to a gene: 4. CDR1 and CDR2 (germline): SQVTM, ANQGSEA. CDR3 bases: TGCAGCGTTGTGGGGACAGGGGTATCCTACGAGCAGTACTTC. Protein sequence: CSVVGTGVSYEQYF.

V is TRBV6-1 and J is TRBJ2-2; 9 bases align to TRBD1. CDR3 size: 14 residues. Germline V gives CDR1 MNHNS, CDR2 SASEGT. V lost 8 bases, J lost 5 bases, and 6 bases stayed unmatched. The CDR3 region is CASRRQGGTGELFF. The CDR3 DNA follows: TGTGCCAGCCGGCGACAGGGGGGAACCGGGGAGCTGTTTTTT.

This clonotype was seen only a few times. The chain is built from TRBV6-1 and TRBJ2-7; D perhaps matches TRBD1 (6 bases). V was shortened by 6 bases and J by 5 bases, with 17 bases between the two germline ends. Germline V gene sequence: CDR1 MNHNS, CDR2 SASEGT. The CDR3 length is 14 residues. The CDR3 DNA is TGTGCCAGCAGATCCCGGGACAATCAAAACGAGCAGTACTTC. Its protein product is CASRSRDNQNEQYF.

Many counts were recorded for this clonotype. The V call is TRBV12-3 or TRBV12-4, the J call TRBJ1-1; D is uncertain. Trimming left V 5 bases short and J 10 bases short, with 11 bases between. The CDR3 covers 11 residues. The CDR3 bases are TGTGCCAGCAGTCAAACCCGGGGAGCTTTCTTT. It encodes CASSQTRGAFF.

This chain joins TRBV29-1 and TRBJ1-5; a weak D match, TRBD1 (5 bases). The V end lost 5 bases, the J end lost 0 bases, and 11 bases lay between the germline ends. The length of the CDR3 is 14 residues. CDR1 and CDR2 (germline): SQVTM, ANQGSEA. The CDR3, as DNA: TGCAGCGTTTTAGAAGGGGCTAGCAATCAGCCCCAGCATTTT. Encoded protein: CSVLEGASNQPQHF.

This clonotype was picked up many times. The V call is TRBV14, the J call TRBJ2-3; D is unresolved. Per germline, CDR1 SGHDN and CDR2 FVKESK. There are 17 residues in the CDR3. With 3 bases removed from V and 0 bases from J, the gap between germline ends came to 16 bases. In DNA, the CDR3 is TGTGCCAGCAGCCACGATTCATACCGGTCTAGCACAGATACGCAGTATTTT. This encodes CASSHDSYRSSTDTQYF.

The chain employs TRBV20-1 and TRBJ1-4; D is undetermined. Germline CDR1 DFQATT, CDR2 SNEGSKA (reference sequence). Between the trimmed V and J ends, which lost 3 bases and 4 bases, there was a span of 9 bases. The length of the CDR3 is 13 residues. CDR3 loop: CSASPPHNEKLFF. In DNA form, the CDR3 reads TGCAGTGCTAGCCCGCCCCATAATGAAAAACTGTTTTTT.

This clonotype was counted a few times. The chain combines TRBV20-1 with TRBJ2-6; D unclear. The ends were cut back, 0 bases at V and 0 bases at J, with 6 bases in the middle. CDR3 length equals 15 residues. Germline CDR1 is DFQATT and CDR2 is SNEGSKA (reference sequence). The CDR3 protein is CSARDHTSGANVLTF. The CDR3 DNA follows: TGCAGTGCTAGAGATCATACCTCTGGGGCCAACGTCCTGACTTTC.

This clonotype was recorded at least ten times. CDR3 region: CASSSATGENSPLHF. DNA for the CDR3: TGCGCCAGCAGCTCAGCGACAGGGGAGAATTCACCCCTCCACTTT. The chain employs TRBV5-1 and TRBJ1-6; 8 bases are a match to TRBD1. The V segment lost 3 bases and the J segment 7 bases; nucleotides outside the gene matches: 6. CDR3 size: 15 residues. The V gene's germline CDR1 is SGHRS and CDR2 YFSETQ.

This clonotype has only one observation. CDR3 DNA sequence: TGCGCCAGCAGCGCGGGACTAGCGGAGATCAATGAGCAGTTCTTC. Its protein is CASSAGLAEINEQFF. The genes are TRBV5-1 and TRBJ2-1; TRBD2 aligns across 11 bases. CDR1 is SGHRS, CDR2 YFSETQ, per germline. V lost 4 bases, J lost 6 bases, and 6 bases stayed unmatched. This CDR3 contains 15 residues.